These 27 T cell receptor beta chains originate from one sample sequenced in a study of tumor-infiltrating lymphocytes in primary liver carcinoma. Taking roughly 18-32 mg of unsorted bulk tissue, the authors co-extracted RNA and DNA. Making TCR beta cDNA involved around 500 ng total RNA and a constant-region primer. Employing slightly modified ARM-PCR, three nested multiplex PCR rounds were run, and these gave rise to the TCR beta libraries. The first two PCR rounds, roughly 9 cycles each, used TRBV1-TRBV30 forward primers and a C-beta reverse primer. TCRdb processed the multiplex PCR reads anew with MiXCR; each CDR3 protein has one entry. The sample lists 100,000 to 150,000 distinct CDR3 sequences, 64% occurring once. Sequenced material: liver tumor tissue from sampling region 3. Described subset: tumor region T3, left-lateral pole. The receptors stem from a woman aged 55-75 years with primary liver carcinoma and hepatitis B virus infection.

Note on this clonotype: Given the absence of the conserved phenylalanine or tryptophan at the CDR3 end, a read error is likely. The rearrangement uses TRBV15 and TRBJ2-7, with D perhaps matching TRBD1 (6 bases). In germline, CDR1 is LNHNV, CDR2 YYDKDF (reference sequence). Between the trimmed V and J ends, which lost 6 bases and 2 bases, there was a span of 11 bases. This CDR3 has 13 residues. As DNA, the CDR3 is TGTGCCACCAGTTCCGGGACAACCTACGAGCAGTACTCC. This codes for CATSSGTTYEQYS.

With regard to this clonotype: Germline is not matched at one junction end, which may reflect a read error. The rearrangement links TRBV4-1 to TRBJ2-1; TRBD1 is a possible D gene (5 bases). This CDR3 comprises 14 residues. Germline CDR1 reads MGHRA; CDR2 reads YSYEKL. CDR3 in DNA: TGCGCCAGCAGCCATGTCACAGGCGTATGTGAGCAGTTCTTT. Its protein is CASSHVTGVCEQFF.

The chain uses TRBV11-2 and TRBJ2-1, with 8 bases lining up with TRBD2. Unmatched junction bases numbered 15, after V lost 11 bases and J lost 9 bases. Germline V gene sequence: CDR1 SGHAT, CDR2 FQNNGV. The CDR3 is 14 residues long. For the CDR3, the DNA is TGTGCCGACAGCTTAACGGGAGGGCCGCTTGAGCAGTTCTTC. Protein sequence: CADSLTGGPLEQFF.

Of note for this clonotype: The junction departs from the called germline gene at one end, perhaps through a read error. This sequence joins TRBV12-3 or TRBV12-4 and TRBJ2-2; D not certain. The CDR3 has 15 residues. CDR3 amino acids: CVSTKRETSTGELFF. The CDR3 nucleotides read TGTGTCAGCACCAAAAGGGAAACCTCCACCGGGGAGCTGTTTTTT.

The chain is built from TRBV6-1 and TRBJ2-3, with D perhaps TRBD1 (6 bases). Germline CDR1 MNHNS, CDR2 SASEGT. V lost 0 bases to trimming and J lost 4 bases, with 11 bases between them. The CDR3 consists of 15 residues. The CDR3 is CASSEATGGADTQYF. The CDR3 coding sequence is TGTGCCAGCAGTGAAGCGACAGGAGGCGCAGATACGCAGTATTTT.

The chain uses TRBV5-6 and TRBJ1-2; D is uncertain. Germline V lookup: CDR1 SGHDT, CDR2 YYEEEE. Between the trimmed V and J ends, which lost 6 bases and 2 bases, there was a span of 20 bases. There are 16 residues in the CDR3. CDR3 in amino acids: CASKRLRQVINYGYTF. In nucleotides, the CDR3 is TGTGCCAGCAAGAGGCTTCGGCAGGTGATCAACTATGGCTACACCTTC.

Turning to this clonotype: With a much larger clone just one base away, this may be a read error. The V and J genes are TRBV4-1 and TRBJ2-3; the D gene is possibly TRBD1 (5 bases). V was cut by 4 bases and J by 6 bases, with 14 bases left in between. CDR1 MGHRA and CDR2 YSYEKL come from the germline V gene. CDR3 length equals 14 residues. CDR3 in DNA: TGCGCCAGCAGCCGATCTAGGGGCTCGGATACGCAGTATTTT. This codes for CASSRSRGSDTQYF.

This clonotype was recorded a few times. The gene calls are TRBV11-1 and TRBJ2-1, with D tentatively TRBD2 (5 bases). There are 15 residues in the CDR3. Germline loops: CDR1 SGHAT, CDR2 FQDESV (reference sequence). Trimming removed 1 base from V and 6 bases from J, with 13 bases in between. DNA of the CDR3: TGTGCCAGCAGCTTAGGGAGCGGAAGGTGCAATGAGCAGTTCTTC. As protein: CASSLGSGRCNEQFF.

Here the CDR3 DNA reads TGTGCCAGCAGTTCCCCACAGGGTGGGAGCAATGAAAAACTGTTTTTT. This gives the protein CASSSPQGGSNEKLFF. The genes are TRBV28 and TRBJ1-4; D may be TRBD1 (6 bases). From germline, CDR1 is MDHEN and CDR2 SYDVKM. CDR3 length: 16 amino acids. V was clipped by 4 bases and J by 5 bases, with 17 bases between them.

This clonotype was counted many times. Written as DNA, the CDR3 is TGCGCCAGCAGCCAAGTGGAGGGGGGGGTGAACACTGAAGCTTTCTTT. As protein: CASSQVEGGVNTEAFF. The chain has TRBV4-1 and TRBJ1-1, with D perhaps TRBD1 (6 bases). This CDR3 is 16 amino acids long. Germline values: CDR1 MGHRA, CDR2 YSYEKL. V was cut by 1 base and J by 0 bases, with 12 bases left in between.

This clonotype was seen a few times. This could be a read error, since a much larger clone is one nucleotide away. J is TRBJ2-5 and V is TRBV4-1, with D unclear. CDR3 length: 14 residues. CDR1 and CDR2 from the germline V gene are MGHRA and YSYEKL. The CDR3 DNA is TGCGCCAGCAGCCAAACTCTGAACCAAGAGACCCGGTACTTC. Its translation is CASSQTLNQETRYF.

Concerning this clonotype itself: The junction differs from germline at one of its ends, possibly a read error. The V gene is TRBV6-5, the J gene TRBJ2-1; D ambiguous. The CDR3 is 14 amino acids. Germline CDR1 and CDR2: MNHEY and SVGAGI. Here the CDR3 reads CASSYSRMTNKQFF. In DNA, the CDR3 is TGTGCCAGCAGTTACTCGAGAATGACCAATAAGCAGTTCTTC.

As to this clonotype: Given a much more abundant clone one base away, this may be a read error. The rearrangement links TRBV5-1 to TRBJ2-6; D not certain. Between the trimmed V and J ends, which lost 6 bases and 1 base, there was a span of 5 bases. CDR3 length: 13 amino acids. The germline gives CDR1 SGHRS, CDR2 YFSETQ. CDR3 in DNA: TGCGCCAGCATCTCTTCTGGGGCCAACGTCCTGACTTTC. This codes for CASISSGANVLTF.

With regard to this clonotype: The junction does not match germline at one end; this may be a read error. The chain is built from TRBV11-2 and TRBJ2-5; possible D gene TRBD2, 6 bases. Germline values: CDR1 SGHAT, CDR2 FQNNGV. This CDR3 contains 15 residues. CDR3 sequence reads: CASTARRTGVETQHF. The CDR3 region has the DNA TGTGCCAGCACCGCCCGGAGGACGGGAGTGGAGACCCAGCACTTC.

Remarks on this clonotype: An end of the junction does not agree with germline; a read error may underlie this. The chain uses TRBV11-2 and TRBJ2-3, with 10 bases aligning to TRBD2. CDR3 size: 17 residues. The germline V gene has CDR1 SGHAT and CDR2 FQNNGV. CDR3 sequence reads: CASLGLRVAGGKDTQFF. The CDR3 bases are TGTGCCAGCCTAGGGCTCAGGGTAGCGGGAGGAAAAGATACGCAGTTTTTT.

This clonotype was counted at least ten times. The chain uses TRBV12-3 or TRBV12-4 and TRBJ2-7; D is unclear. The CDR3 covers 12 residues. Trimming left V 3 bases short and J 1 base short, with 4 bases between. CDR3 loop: CASSFASYEQYF. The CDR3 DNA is TGTGCCAGCAGTTTTGCTTCCTACGAGCAGTACTTC.

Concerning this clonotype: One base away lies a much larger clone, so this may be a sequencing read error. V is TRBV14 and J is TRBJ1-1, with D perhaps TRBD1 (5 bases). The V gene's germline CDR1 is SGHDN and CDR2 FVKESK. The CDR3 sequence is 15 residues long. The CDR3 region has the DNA TGTGCCAACAGCCCATCCCCGGGGCGGAACACTGAAGCTTTCTTT. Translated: CANSPSPGRNTEAFF. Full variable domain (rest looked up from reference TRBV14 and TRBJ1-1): EAGVTQFPSHSVIEKGQTVTLRCDPISGHDNLYWYRRVMGKEIKFLLHFVKESKQDESGMPNNRFLAERTGGTYSTLKVQPAELEDSGVYFCANSPSPGRNTEAFFGQGTRLTVV.

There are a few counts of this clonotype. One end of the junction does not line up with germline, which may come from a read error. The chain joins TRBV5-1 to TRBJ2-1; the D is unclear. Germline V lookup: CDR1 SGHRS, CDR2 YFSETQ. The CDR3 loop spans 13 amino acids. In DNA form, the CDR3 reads TGCGCTAGCAGCCCCGGCCGACACAATGAGCAGTTCTTC. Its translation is CASSPGRHNEQFF.

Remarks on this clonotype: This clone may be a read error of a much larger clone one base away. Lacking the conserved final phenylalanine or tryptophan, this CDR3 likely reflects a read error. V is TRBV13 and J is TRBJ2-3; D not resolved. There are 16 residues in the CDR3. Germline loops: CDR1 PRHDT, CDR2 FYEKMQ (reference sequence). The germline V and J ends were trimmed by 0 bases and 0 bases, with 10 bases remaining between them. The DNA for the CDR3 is TGTGCCAGCAGCTTAGGACTAATATATAGCACAGATACGCAGTATTCT. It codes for CASSLGLIYSTDTQYS.

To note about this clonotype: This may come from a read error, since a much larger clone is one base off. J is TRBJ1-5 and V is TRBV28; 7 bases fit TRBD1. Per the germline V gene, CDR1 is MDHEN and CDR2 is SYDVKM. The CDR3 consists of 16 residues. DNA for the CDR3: TGTACCACCCAAACCTACAGGGGAGGGAGCAATCAGCCCCAGCATTTT. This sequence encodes CTTQTYRGGSNQPQHF.

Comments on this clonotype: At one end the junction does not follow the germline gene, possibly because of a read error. CDR3 sequence (DNA): TGTGCCAGCAGCCTCACGTGGGGGGCCCTTGGGCTGGAGACCTACGAGCTGTACTTC. This gives the protein CASSLTWGALGLETYELYF. The chain has TRBV11-3 and TRBJ2-7, with D perhaps matching TRBD1 or TRBD2 (6 bases each). This CDR3 comprises 19 residues. Germline values: CDR1 SGHNT, CDR2 YENEEA. Variable domain in full (rest from reference TRBV11-3 and TRBJ2-7): EAGVVQSPRYKIIEKKQPVAFWCNPISGHNTLYWYLQNLGQGPELLIRYENEEAVDDSQLPKDRFSAERLKGVDSTLKIQPAELGDSAVYLCASSLTWGALGLETYELYFGPGTRLTVT.

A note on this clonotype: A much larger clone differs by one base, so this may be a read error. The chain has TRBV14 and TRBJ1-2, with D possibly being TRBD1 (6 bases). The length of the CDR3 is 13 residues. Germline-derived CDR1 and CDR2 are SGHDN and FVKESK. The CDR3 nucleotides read TGTGCCCGCAGCCTCACTCAGGGGACTGGCTACACCTTC. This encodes CARSLTQGTGYTF.

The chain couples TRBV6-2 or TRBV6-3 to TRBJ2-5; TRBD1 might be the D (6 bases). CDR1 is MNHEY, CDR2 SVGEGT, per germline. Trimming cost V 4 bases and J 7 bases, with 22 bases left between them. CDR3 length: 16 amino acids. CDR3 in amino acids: CASSSGWTVEFGTQYF. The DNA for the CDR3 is TGTGCCAGCAGTTCGGGGTGGACAGTGGAATTCGGGACCCAGTACTTC.

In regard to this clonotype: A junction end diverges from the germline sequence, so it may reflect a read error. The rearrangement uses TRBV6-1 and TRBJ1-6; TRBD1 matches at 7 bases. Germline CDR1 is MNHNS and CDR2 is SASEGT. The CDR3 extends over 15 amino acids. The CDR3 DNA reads TGTGCCAGCGGTGAATTAGGCAGGGGGAATTCACCCTTCCACTTT. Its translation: CASGELGRGNSPFHF.

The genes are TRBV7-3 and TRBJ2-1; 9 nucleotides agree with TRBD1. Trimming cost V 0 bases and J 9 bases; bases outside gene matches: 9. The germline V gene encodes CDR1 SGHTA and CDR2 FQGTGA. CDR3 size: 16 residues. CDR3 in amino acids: CASSLTPTDRGSEQFF. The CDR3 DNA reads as TGTGCCAGCAGCTTAACGCCTACGGACAGGGGAAGTGAGCAGTTCTTC.

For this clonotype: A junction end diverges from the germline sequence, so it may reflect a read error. The CDR3 loop reads CAGSPGTGGDKQYF. The CDR3 region has the DNA TGTGCCGGCAGCCCCGGGACAGGGGGCGACAAGCAGTACTTC. The chain recombines TRBV6-2 or TRBV6-3 with TRBJ2-7, with TRBD1 matching 12 bases. From germline, CDR1 is MNHEY and CDR2 SVGEGT. This CDR3 region has 14 residues.

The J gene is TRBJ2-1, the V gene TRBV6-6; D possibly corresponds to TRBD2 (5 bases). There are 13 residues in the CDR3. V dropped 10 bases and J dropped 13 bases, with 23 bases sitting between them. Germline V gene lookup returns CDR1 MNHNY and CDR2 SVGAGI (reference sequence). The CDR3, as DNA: TGTGCCAACAGCGACTACATCAGCTTGCCACAGTTCTTC. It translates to CANSDYISLPQFF.